Shown below are 9 T cell receptor beta chains from a single sample sequenced in a study of blood T cell repertoires in COVID-19. Assay: immunoSEQ multiplex PCR; the TCRdb copy retains only in-frame clones and omits some. The sample gives tens of thousands of clones, approximately 80% of which show up once; 15% to 20% is in the top ten. Sample: peripheral blood. Source of these receptors: a human donor with active or convalescent COVID-19. The donor label of this sample is uncertain.

This sequence joins TRBV13 and TRBJ2-7, with 7 positions matching TRBD1. Germline V gene data show CDR1 as PRHDT and CDR2 as FYEKMQ (reference sequence). The V segment lost 5 bases and the J segment 0 bases; nucleotides outside the gene matches: 7. The CDR3 is 15 amino acids. Here the CDR3 reads CASSPGTAGSYEQYF. As DNA, the CDR3 is TGTGCCAGCAGCCCTGGGACAGCCGGCTCCTACGAGCAGTACTTC.

V is TRBV5-4 and J is TRBJ2-5, with D tentatively TRBD1 (6 bases). CDR3 length equals 14 residues. The V end was cut by 0 bases, the J end by 4 bases, with 10 bases between. Germline CDR1 reads SGHNT; CDR2 reads YYREEE (reference sequence). Written as DNA, the CDR3 is TGTGCCAGCAGCTTGGTTGGCAGGGGAGAGACCCAGTACTTC. Translation gives CASSLVGRGETQYF.

The V and J genes are TRBV13 and TRBJ2-7; D might be TRBD1 (6 bases). Germline values: CDR1 PRHDT, CDR2 FYEKMQ (reference sequence). The ends were cut back, 3 bases at V and 6 bases at J, with 15 bases in the middle. The CDR3 runs to 14 residues. The CDR3 coding sequence is TGTGCCAGCAGCTTCGACCTGGGGGCTCTCGAGCAGTACTTC. Encoded protein: CASSFDLGALEQYF.

On this clone itself: This is likely an artifact of a read error, given a far larger clone one base away. The V call is TRBV28, the J call TRBJ2-3; D remains unclear. Per the germline V gene, CDR1 is MDHEN and CDR2 is SYDVKM. The CDR3 runs 11 residues. V lost 5 bases, J lost 5 bases, and 5 bases lay in between. CDR3 amino acids: CASSPGDTQYF. CDR3 nucleotides: TGTGCCAGCAGTCCGGGAGATACGCAGTATTTT.

The sample holds many counts of this clone. V and J are TRBV18 and TRBJ2-7, with no clear D. This CDR3 region has 12 residues. Trimming removed 1 base from V and 7 bases from J, with 8 bases in between. The germline V gene encodes CDR1 KGHSH and CDR2 LQKENI. The CDR3 nucleotides read TGTGCCAGCTCACCACGCGGTCGGGAGCAGTACTTC. Translated, it gives CASSPRGREQYF.

In this sample, this clone turned up once. The CDR3, as DNA: TGTGCCAGCAGTACACAGATGAACACTGAAGCTTTCTTT. Encoded protein: CASSTQMNTEAFF. This chain links TRBV3-1 (or the pseudogene TRBV3-2) with TRBJ1-1; no definite D call. The CDR3 is made up of 13 amino acids. Trimming left V 6 bases short and J 0 bases short, with 8 bases between. The germline V gene has CDR1 LGHDT and CDR2 YNNKEL (reference sequence).

J is TRBJ2-7 and V is TRBV28; 8 bases align to TRBD2. Trimming took 3 bases from V and 2 from J; bases not matched to a gene: 3. The CDR3 totals 14 residues. Germline V gene data show CDR1 as MDHEN and CDR2 as SYDVKM. CDR3 in amino acids: CASSLRGAAYEQYF. The DNA for the CDR3 is TGTGCCAGCAGTTTGCGGGGGGCAGCCTACGAGCAGTACTTC.

This chain uses TRBV18 with TRBJ2-2, with D perhaps TRBD1 (5 bases). The CDR3 spans 14 residues. The germline V gene has CDR1 KGHSH and CDR2 LQKENI. The V end was cut by 6 bases, the J end by 4 bases, with 12 bases between. This CDR3 is CASSQTDLTGELFF. As DNA, the CDR3 is TGTGCCAGCTCGCAGACAGACCTCACCGGGGAGCTGTTTTTT.

This chain joins TRBV5-1 and TRBJ2-7; 11 bases are a match to TRBD1. The trim removed 3 bases at V and 7 bases at J, leaving 3 bases unmatched. The CDR3 runs to 13 residues. Germline CDR1 SGHRS, CDR2 YFSETQ. The CDR3 reads CASSWDRGREQYF. The CDR3 nucleotides are TGCGCCAGCAGCTGGGACAGGGGGAGGGAGCAGTACTTC.